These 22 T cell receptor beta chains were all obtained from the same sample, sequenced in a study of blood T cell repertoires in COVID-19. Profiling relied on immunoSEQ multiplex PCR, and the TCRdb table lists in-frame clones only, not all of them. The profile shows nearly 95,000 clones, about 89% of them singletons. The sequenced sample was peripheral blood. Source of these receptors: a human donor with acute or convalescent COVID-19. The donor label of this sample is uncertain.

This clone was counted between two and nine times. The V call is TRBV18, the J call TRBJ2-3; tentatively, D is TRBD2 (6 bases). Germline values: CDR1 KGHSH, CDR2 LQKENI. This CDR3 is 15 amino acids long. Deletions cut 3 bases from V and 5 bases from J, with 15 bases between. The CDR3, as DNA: TGTGCCAGCTCACCTGGGGCGGGGAAGGTAGATACGCAGTATTTT. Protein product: CASSPGAGKVDTQYF.

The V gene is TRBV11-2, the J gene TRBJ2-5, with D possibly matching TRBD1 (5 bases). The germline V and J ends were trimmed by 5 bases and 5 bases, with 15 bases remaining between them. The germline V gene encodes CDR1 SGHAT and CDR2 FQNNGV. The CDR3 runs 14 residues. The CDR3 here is CASSPSGARETQYF. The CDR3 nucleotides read TGTGCCAGCAGCCCGAGTGGGGCGCGTGAGACCCAGTACTTC.

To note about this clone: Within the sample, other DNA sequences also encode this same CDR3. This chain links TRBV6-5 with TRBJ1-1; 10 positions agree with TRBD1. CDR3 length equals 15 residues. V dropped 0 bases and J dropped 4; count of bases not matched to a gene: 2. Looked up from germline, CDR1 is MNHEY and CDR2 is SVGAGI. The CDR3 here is CASSYSTGGGTEAFF. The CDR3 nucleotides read TGTGCCAGCAGTTACTCGACAGGGGGCGGCACTGAAGCTTTCTTT.

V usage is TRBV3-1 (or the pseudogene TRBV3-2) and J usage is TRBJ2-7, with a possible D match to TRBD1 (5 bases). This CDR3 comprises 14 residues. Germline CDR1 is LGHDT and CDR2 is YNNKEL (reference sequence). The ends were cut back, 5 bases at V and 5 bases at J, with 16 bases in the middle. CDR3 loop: CASSSRQGFDEQYF. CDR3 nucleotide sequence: TGTGCCAGCAGCTCGAGGCAGGGTTTCGACGAGCAGTACTTC.

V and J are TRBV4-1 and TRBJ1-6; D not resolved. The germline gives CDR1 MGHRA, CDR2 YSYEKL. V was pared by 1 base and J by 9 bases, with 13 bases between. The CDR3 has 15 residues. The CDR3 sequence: CASSQGAQSGSPLHF. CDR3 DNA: TGCGCCAGCAGCCAAGGGGCCCAAAGCGGTTCACCCCTCCACTTT.

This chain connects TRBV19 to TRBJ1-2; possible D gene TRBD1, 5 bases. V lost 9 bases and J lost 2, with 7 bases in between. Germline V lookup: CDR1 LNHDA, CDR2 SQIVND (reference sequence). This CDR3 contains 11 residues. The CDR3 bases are TGTGCCAGCGACAGCAACTATGGCTACACCTTC. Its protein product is CASDSNYGYTF.

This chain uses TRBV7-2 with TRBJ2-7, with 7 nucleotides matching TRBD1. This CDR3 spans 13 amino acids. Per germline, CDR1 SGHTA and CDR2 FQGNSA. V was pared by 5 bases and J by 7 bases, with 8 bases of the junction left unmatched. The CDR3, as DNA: TGTGCCAGCAGCCCCGGGACAGTTCGAGAGCAGTACTTC. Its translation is CASSPGTVREQYF. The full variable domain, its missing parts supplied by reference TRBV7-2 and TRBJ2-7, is GAGVSQSPSNKVTEKGKDVELRCDPISGHTALYWYRQSLGQGLEFLIYFQGNSAPDKSGLPSDRFSAERTGGSVSTLTIQRTQQEDSAVYLCASSPGTVREQYFGPGTRLTVT.

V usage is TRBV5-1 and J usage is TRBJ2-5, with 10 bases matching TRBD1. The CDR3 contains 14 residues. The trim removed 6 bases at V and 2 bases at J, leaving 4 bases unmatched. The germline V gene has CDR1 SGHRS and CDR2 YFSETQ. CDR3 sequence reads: CASTDRGLQETQYF. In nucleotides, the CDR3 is TGCGCCAGCACAGACAGGGGGCTGCAAGAGACCCAGTACTTC.

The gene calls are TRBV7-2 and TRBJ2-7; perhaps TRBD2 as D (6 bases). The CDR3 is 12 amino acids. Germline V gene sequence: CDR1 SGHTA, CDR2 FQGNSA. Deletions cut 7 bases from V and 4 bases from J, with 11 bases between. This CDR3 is CASNGGEYEQYF. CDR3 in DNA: TGTGCCAGCAATGGCGGGGAGTACGAGCAGTACTTC.

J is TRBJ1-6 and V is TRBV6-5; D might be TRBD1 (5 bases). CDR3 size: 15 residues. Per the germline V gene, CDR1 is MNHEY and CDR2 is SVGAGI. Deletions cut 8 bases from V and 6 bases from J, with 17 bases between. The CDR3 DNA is TGTGCCAGCGGGGGGGGGAATTGGGCTAATTCACCCCTCCACTTT. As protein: CASGGGNWANSPLHF.

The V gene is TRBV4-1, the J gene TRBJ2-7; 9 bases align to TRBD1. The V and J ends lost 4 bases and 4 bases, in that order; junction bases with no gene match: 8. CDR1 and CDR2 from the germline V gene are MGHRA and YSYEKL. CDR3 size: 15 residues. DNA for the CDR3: TGCGCCAGCAGCCTAAATCCGGGACAGGGTTACGAGCAGTACTTC. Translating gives CASSLNPGQGYEQYF.

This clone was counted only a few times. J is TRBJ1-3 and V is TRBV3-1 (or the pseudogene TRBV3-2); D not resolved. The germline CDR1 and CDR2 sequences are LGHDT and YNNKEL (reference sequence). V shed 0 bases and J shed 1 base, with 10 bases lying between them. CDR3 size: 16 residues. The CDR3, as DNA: TGTGCCAGCAGCCAAGATCGGTGGACTTCTGGAAACACCATATATTTT. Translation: CASSQDRWTSGNTIYF.

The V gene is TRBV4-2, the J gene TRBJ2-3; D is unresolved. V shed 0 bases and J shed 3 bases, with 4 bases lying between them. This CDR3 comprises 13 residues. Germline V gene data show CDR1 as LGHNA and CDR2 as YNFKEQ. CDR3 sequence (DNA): TGTGCCAGCAGCCAAGACGGTACAGATACGCAGTATTTT. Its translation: CASSQDGTDTQYF.

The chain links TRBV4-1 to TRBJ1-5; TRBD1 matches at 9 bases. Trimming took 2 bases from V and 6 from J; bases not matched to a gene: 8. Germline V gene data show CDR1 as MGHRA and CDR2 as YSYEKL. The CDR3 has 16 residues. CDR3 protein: CASSQPQGQGTQPQHF. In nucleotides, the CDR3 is TGCGCCAGCAGCCAACCCCAAGGACAGGGGACTCAGCCCCAGCATTTT.

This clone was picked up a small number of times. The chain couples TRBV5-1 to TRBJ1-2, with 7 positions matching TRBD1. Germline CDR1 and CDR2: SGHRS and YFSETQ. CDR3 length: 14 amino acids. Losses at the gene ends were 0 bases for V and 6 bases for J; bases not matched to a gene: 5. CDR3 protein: CASSLGQGSDGYTF. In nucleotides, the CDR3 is TGCGCCAGCAGCTTGGGACAGGGATCGGATGGCTACACCTTC.

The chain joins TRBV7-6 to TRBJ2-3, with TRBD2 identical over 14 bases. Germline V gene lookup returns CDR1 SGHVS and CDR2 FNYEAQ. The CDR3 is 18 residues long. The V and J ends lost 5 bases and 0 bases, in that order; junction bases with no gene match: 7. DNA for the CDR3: TGTGCCAGCAGCCCCGGACTAGCGGGGGGTAGGAGCACAGATACGCAGTATTTT. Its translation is CASSPGLAGGRSTDTQYF. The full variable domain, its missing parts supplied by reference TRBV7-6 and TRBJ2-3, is GAGVSQSPRYKVTKRGQDVALRCDPISGHVSLYWYRQALGQGPEFLTYFNYEAQQDKSGLPNDRFSAERPEGSISTLTIQRTEQRDSAMYRCASSPGLAGGRSTDTQYFGPGTRLTVL.

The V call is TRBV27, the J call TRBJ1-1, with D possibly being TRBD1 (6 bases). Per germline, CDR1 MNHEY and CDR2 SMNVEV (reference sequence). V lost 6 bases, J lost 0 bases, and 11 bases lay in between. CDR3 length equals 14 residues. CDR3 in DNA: TGTGCCAGCAGGAGACAGGCCATGAACACTGAAGCTTTCTTT. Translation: CASRRQAMNTEAFF.

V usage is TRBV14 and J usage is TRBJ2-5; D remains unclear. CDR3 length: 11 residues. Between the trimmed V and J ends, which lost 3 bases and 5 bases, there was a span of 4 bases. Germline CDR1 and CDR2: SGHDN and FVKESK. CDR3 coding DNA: TGTGCCAGCAGCCAGAGGGAGACCCAGTACTTC. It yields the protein CASSQRETQYF.

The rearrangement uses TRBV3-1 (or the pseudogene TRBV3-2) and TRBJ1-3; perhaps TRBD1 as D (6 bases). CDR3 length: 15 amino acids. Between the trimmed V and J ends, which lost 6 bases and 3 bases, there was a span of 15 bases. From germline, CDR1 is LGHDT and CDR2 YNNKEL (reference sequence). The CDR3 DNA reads TGTGCCAGCAGTTCCCCAACAGGGTTTGGAAACACCATATATTTT. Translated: CASSSPTGFGNTIYF.

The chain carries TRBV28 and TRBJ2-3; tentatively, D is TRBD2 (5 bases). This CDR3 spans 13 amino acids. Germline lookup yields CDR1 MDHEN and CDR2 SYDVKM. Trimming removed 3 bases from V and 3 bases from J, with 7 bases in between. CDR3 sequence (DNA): TGTGCCAGCAGTTTCCGGGGTACAGATACGCAGTATTTT. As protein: CASSFRGTDTQYF.

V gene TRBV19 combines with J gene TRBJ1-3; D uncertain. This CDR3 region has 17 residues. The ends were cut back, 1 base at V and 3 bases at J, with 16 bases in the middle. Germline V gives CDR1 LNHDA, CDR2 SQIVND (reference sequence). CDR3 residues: CASSIGLLRKSGNTIYF. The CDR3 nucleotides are TGTGCCAGTAGTATAGGGCTACTGCGGAAAAGTGGAAACACCATATATTTT.

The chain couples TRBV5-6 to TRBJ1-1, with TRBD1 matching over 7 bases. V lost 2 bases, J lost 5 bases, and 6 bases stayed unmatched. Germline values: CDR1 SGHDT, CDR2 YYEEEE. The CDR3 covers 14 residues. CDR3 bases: TGTGCCAGCAGCTTTCGGGACAGCTTGACTGAAGCTTTCTTT. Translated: CASSFRDSLTEAFF. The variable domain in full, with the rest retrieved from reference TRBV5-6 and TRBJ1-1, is DAGVTQSPTHLIKTRGQQVTLRCSPKSGHDTVSWYQQALGQGPQFIFQYYEEEERQRGNFPDRFSGHQFPNYSSELNVNALLLGDSALYLCASSFRDSLTEAFFGQGTRLTVV.